One sample yielded the 12 T cell receptor beta chains listed below, sequenced in a study of blood T cell repertoires in COVID-19. Assay: immunoSEQ multiplex PCR; the TCRdb copy retains only in-frame clones and omits some. The data show about 84,000 clones, 75% to 90% seen once. Sequenced material: peripheral blood. The receptors come from an elderly man with active or convalescent COVID-19.

The chain has TRBV5-5 and TRBJ2-2, with D tentatively TRBD1 (6 bases). The CDR3 consists of 14 residues. In germline, CDR1 is SGHKS, CDR2 YYEKEE (reference sequence). V shed 4 bases and J shed 4 bases, with 11 bases lying between them. This CDR3 reads CASSATGTTGELFF. CDR3 bases: TGTGCCAGCAGCGCCACAGGGACCACCGGGGAGCTGTTTTTT.

J is TRBJ2-2 and V is TRBV5-1, with TRBD2 identical over 14 bases. This CDR3 is 15 amino acids long. Germline V gene lookup returns CDR1 SGHRS and CDR2 YFSETQ. Trimming cost V 5 bases and J 7 bases; bases outside gene matches: 4. CDR3: CASRGLAGAGGELFF. The DNA for the CDR3 is TGCGCCAGCAGGGGACTAGCGGGAGCTGGCGGGGAGCTGTTTTTT.

The J gene is TRBJ2-6, the V gene TRBV27; a possible D gene is TRBD1 (6 bases). The germline V gene encodes CDR1 MNHEY and CDR2 SMNVEV (reference sequence). The CDR3 covers 15 residues. Trimming took off 4 bases at V and 0 bases at J, with 7 bases between the two ends. The CDR3 DNA sequence: TGTGCCAGCAGTTACAGGGCCTCTGGGGCCAACGTCCTGACTTTC. This translates into CASSYRASGANVLTF.

The chain uses TRBV18 and TRBJ1-1, with TRBD1 matching over 11 bases. The CDR3 is 15 residues long. The germline V gene has CDR1 KGHSH and CDR2 LQKENI. V was clipped by 2 bases and J by 4 bases; unmatched bases: 3. The CDR3 bases are TGTGCCAGCTCACCAGGGACAGGGGGACCCACTGAAGCTTTCTTT. Protein product: CASSPGTGGPTEAFF.

This clone was counted between two and nine times. The chain is built from TRBV7-9 and TRBJ1-2; D may be TRBD1 (6 bases). The CDR3 spans 13 residues. V was clipped by 3 bases and J by 1 base, with 6 bases between them. Germline CDR1 and CDR2: SEHNR and FQNEAQ (reference sequence). In DNA form, the CDR3 reads TGTGCCAGCAGCTTGGACAGTAACTATGGCTACACCTTC. This translates into CASSLDSNYGYTF.

This chain connects TRBV30 to TRBJ1-1, with D perhaps matching TRBD1 (6 bases). This CDR3 comprises 14 residues. The V gene's germline CDR1 is GTSNPN and CDR2 SVGIG (reference sequence). V was clipped by 3 bases and J by 3 bases, with 14 bases between them. The CDR3, as DNA: TGTGCCTGGAGGGGTTCGGGGGGCTACACTGAAGCTTTCTTT. It yields the protein CAWRGSGGYTEAFF.

The J gene is TRBJ2-5, the V gene TRBV24-1, with D hard to call. The CDR3 loop spans 13 amino acids. V lost 6 bases and J 7 bases, leaving 14 bases between the germline ends. Germline-derived CDR1 and CDR2 are KGHDR and SFDVKD. Written as DNA, the CDR3 is TGTGCCACCAGTCGGCAGCCCAAGCGGACCCAGTACTTC. Protein sequence: CATSRQPKRTQYF.

This clone has only a few counts. V is TRBV12-3 or TRBV12-4 and J is TRBJ2-1, with D hard to call. V was clipped by 7 bases and J by 4 bases, with 11 bases between them. The CDR3 loop spans 13 amino acids. CDR3: CASTTGTYNEQFF. The CDR3 nucleotides are TGTGCCAGCACAACGGGTACATACAATGAGCAGTTCTTC.

For this clone: An end of the junction differs from the germline gene, which may be a read error. The chain has TRBV7-7 and TRBJ2-7; TRBD1 might be the D (8 bases). Germline loops: CDR1 SSHAT, CDR2 FNYEAQ (reference sequence). The CDR3 has 16 amino acids. The CDR3 loop is CASSPRSNRGGYEQYF. In DNA form, the CDR3 reads TGTGCTAGCAGCCCTAGATCAAACAGGGGGGGGTACGAGCAGTACTTC.

The genes are TRBV5-1 and TRBJ1-4; D might be TRBD1 (6 bases). Germline CDR1 and CDR2: SGHRS and YFSETQ. Trimming cost V 5 bases and J 7 bases, with 12 bases left between them. The CDR3 spans 13 residues. The DNA for the CDR3 is TGCGCCAGCAGGTCAGGGGACGGTGAAAAACTGTTTTTT. It is translated as CASRSGDGEKLFF. Filled out from reference TRBV5-1 and TRBJ1-4, the complete variable domain reads KAGVTQTPRYLIKTRGQQVTLSCSPISGHRSVSWYQQTPGQGLQFLFEYFSETQRNKGNFPGRFSGRQFSNSRSEMNVSTLELGDSALYLCASRSGDGEKLFFGSGTQLSVL.

This clone occurred once. This chain uses TRBV27 with TRBJ1-3; D remains unclear. CDR3 size: 14 residues. Germline V CDR1 and CDR2: MNHEY, SMNVEV (reference sequence). The V and J ends lost 6 bases and 0 bases respectively, with 9 bases between them. Here the CDR3 reads CASSSRGSGNTIYF. The CDR3 DNA follows: TGTGCCAGCAGCTCCCGGGGCTCTGGAAACACCATATATTTT.

This clone was observed a single time. The rearrangement uses TRBV18 and TRBJ2-1, with 7 bases identical to TRBD1. CDR1 and CDR2 from the germline V gene are KGHSH and LQKENI. J was trimmed by 7 bases and V by 3 bases; bases with no gene match: 3. This CDR3 is 13 amino acids long. The CDR3 reads CASSPDRVNEQFF. The CDR3 region has the DNA TGTGCCAGCTCACCTGACAGGGTGAATGAGCAGTTCTTC.